This entry features one T cell receptor beta chain sequence. Its antigen is undetermined. This specimen comes from a study of shared clonotypes between healthy human individuals. Study overall: The cohort had a couple of women and a few men, ages 18 to 49. Each donor contributed plates that comprised three CD4 naive, three CD4 memory, two CD8 naive and one CD8 memory.

There are 13 residues in the CDR3. CDR1 is GTSNPN, CDR2 SVGIG, per germline (reference sequence). V lost 5 bases and J 1 base, leaving 11 bases between the germline ends. The repertoire was sequenced with immunoSEQ multiplex PCR; TCRdb's copy has only in-frame clones and lacks some. The sample lists approximately 2,000,000 clones, roughly 95% occurring once. CD45RO-negative, CCR7-selected cells formed the naive CD8 fraction, which excluded terminally differentiated effector memory CD45RA+ cells. Study-wide results and caveats: Generation probabilities were higher for clonotypes shared across all four sorted-subset donors than for unshared ones.

This chain uses TRBV30 with TRBJ1-1, with no clear D. The TCR originated in a young man in good health. Some clones in this sample may be carry-over from other donors' samples. The sequenced material came from naive CD8+ T cells from PBMCs. The CDR3 region is CAWAYSPNTEAFF. CDR3 bases: TGTGCCTGGGCCTACAGCCCGAACACTGAAGCTTTCTTT.